The sequence of this T cell receptor beta chain was determined in a study of T cell changes during pregnancy in multiple sclerosis. The CDR3 length is 15 residues. CDR1 and CDR2 from the germline V gene are MGHRA and YSYEKL. V gave up 4 bases and J gave up 4 bases; unmatched junction bases: 4. Some clones are missing from TCRdb's copy, which holds only in-frame ones; the method was immunoSEQ multiplex PCR. The table has 45,000 to 60,000 clones, more than 90% seen once. The sequenced sample was peripheral blood, obtained after pregnancy. This chain joins TRBV4-1 and TRBJ1-2; TRBD1 matches 12 bases. This TCR was recovered from a female donor in good health, enrolled as a control in a pregnancy study. The DNA for the CDR3 is TGCGCCAGCAGCCTTGGGACAGGGGGCGGCTATGGCTACACCTTC. As protein: CASSLGTGGGYGYTF.